The rows below give T cell receptor beta chains drawn from one sample of a study of blood T cell repertoires in COVID-19. Method: immunoSEQ multiplex PCR; TCRdb's copy keeps in-frame clones and lacks some. The sample lists roughly 220,000 clones; around four fifths were seen once. The source material was peripheral blood. The receptors shown here come from a young man with active or convalescent COVID-19. Each CDR3 is given with its conserved first and last residue. D genes are given only for firm matches. Some rows have no size entry. The others give once, few or many, or a class for an expanded clone.

j_call	v_call	d_call	clone_size	cdr3_nt	cdr3_aa
TRBJ2-1	TRBV15	-	-	TGTGCCACCAGCAGAGGACGACTCAATGAGCAGTTCTTC	CATSRGRLNEQFF
TRBJ2-2	TRBV5-1	-	once	TGCGCCAGCAGCTTGGAGAGTAGGAGCCCCACCGGGGAGCTGTTTTTT	CASSLESRSPTGELFF
TRBJ1-2	TRBV4-1	TRBD1	-	TGCGCCAGCAGCCCGCCGGACAGGGAAGATGGCTACACCTTC	CASSPPDREDGYTF
TRBJ1-3	TRBV11-2	TRBD1	-	TGTGCCAGCAGCCCCCGGACAGGGCGGTCTGGAAACACCATATATTTT	CASSPRTGRSGNTIYF
TRBJ2-6	TRBV7-9	-	few	TGTGCCAGCAGCCCTGGGGGCAGGGAGACCTCTGGGGCCAACGTCCTGACTTTC	CASSPGGRETSGANVLTF
TRBJ1-2	TRBV9	-	-	TGTGCCAGCAGCGAGACAGTTAACTATGGCTACACCTTC	CASSETVNYGYTF
TRBJ1-1	TRBV12-3/TRBV12-4	-	few	TGTGCCAGCAGTTTGGTCGGGGGCACTGAAGCTTTCTTT	CASSLVGGTEAFF
TRBJ1-5	TRBV5-1	-	-	TGCGCCAGCAGCTTGACTGATCAGCCCCAGCATTTT	CASSLTDQPQHF
TRBJ2-7	TRBV28	-	once	TGTGCCAGCAGCCTGTCCGGGACTGGGGAGAACGAGCAGTACTTC	CASSLSGTGENEQYF
TRBJ1-2	TRBV12-3/TRBV12-4	-	-	TGTGCCAGCAGTTTCGGGGTAGGCTACACCTTC	CASSFGVGYTF
TRBJ2-1	TRBV11-3	TRBD1	once	TGTGCCAGCAGCCCCCGGGGACAGGGAACGAATGAGCAGTTCTTC	CASSPRGQGTNEQFF
TRBJ2-3	TRBV7-9	TRBD2	-	TGTGCCAGCAGCTCGCGGGGGGGCCGCACAGATACGCAGTATTTT	CASSSRGGRTDTQYF
TRBJ2-2	TRBV7-2	-	-	TGTGCCAGCAGCTTATTGGACTATGATGGTCCGGGGGAGCTGTTTTTT	CASSLLDYDGPGELFF
TRBJ1-2	TRBV5-1	TRBD1	-	TGCGCCAGCAGCCCCGAAAAGGGACAGGGAAAAGGGGACTATGGCTACACCTTC	CASSPEKGQGKGDYGYTF
TRBJ2-7	TRBV6-5	TRBD2	-	TGTGCCAGCAGTTACAAGACTGGGGGGGGCTACGAGCAGTACTTC	CASSYKTGGGYEQYF
TRBJ2-1	TRBV7-3	TRBD1	-	TGTGCCAGCAGCTTATTAGGGGGCGCCTACAATGAGCAGTTCTTC	CASSLLGGAYNEQFF
TRBJ2-7	TRBV27	TRBD2	-	TGTGCCAGCAGTTTAGGGGGCGGGGGGATGGACGAGCAGTACTTC	CASSLGGGGMDEQYF
TRBJ2-1	TRBV5-1	-	-	TGCGCCAGCAGCTTAGGGGGGAGGGCCGTCACTGAGCAGTTCTTC	CASSLGGRAVTEQFF
TRBJ1-1	TRBV7-2	-	-	TGTGCCAGCAGCGATCCCGACAAGGGGTGGGCGAACACTGAAGCTTTCTTT	CASSDPDKGWANTEAFF
TRBJ2-3	TRBV9	TRBD2	-	TGTGCCAGCAGCGTTCACGGGGGGGCCGGAGATACGCAGTATTTT	CASSVHGGAGDTQYF
TRBJ2-7	TRBV5-1	TRBD1	-	TGCGCCAGCAGCTTGTTAGGGACAGGGGGCGTCGAGCAGTACTTC	CASSLLGTGGVEQYF
TRBJ2-7	TRBV7-2	TRBD2	-	TGTGCCAGCAGCGCAACTAGCGGGACTACGGAGCAGTACTTC	CASSATSGTTEQYF
TRBJ2-7	TRBV18	TRBD2	-	TGTGCCAGCTCACCATTTATGCCTAGCGGTACCTACGAGCAGTACTTC	CASSPFMPSGTYEQYF
TRBJ1-2	TRBV6-2/TRBV6-3	-	-	TGTGCCAGCAGTTACTCTTCAGGGGTTCAGGATGGCTACACCTTC	CASSYSSGVQDGYTF
TRBJ1-5	TRBV2	-	once	TGTGCCAGCAGTGATTTAGGGGGCAATCAGCCCCAGCATTTT	CASSDLGGNQPQHF
TRBJ2-7	TRBV7-9	-	-	TGTGCCAGCAGCTTACAGGTATCTCGTTACGAGCAGTACTTC	CASSLQVSRYEQYF
TRBJ1-1	TRBV4-2	-	-	TGTGCCAGCAGCCAAGTTCTAGTAGGCACTGAAGCTTTCTTT	CASSQVLVGTEAFF
TRBJ1-5	TRBV28	-	-	TGTGCCAGCAGCCTCCGACTTCAGCCCCAGCATTTT	CASSLRLQPQHF
TRBJ1-6	TRBV30	-	-	TGTGCCTGGACAGGATGGGATAATTCACCCCTCCACTTT	CAWTGWDNSPLHF
TRBJ1-1	TRBV30	-	-	TGTGCCTGGAGTAGGGGGAAGAACACTGAAGCTTTCTTT	CAWSRGKNTEAFF
TRBJ2-3	TRBV25-1	-	-	TGTGCCAGCAGTGCCCCTTCGGATACGCAGTATTTT	CASSAPSDTQYF
TRBJ2-1	TRBV6-5	-	-	TGTGCCAGCAGTTCCGCCGCGGAACCCTACAATGAGCAGTTCTTC	CASSSAAEPYNEQFF
TRBJ2-2	TRBV6-5	TRBD1	few	TGTGCCAGCAGATGGACAGGGTCCACCGGGGAGCTGTTTTTT	CASRWTGSTGELFF
TRBJ1-2	TRBV4-1	-	-	TGCGCCAGCAGCCAAGAGGACGGGGGCTATGGCTACACCTTC	CASSQEDGGYGYTF
TRBJ2-1	TRBV3-1/TRBV3-2	-	-	TGTGCCAGCAGCCCGGTCGGTAGCTCCTACAATGAGCAGTTCTTC	CASSPVGSSYNEQFF
TRBJ2-7	TRBV28	-	-	TGTGCCAGCAGTTTGCAGGGGCTTACACTCGACGAGCAGTACTTC	CASSLQGLTLDEQYF
TRBJ2-7	TRBV10-3	-	-	TGTGCCATCAGTAAGGGGTTCTACGAGCAGTACTTC	CAISKGFYEQYF
TRBJ2-5	TRBV4-1	-	-	TGCGCCAGCAGCCAAGTTATGTATTCGGACACACAAGAGACCCAGTACTTC	CASSQVMYSDTQETQYF
TRBJ1-1	TRBV3-1/TRBV3-2	-	-	TGTGCCAGCAGCCAAGTCGGGTGGAACACTGAAGCTTTCTTT	CASSQVGWNTEAFF
TRBJ2-1	TRBV14	TRBD2	-	TGTGCCAGCAGCCAAGTGGGGACTACGCGCATCTTC	CASSQVGTTRIF
TRBJ2-7	TRBV4-3	-	-	TGCGCCAGCAGCACACGCCCCGACAGTATGGACGAGCAGTACTTC	CASSTRPDSMDEQYF
TRBJ2-1	TRBV5-1	TRBD2	-	TGCGCCAGTAGTACGGGAGGAACCTCCTACAATGAGCAGTTCTTC	CASSTGGTSYNEQFF
TRBJ2-5	TRBV19	TRBD1	-	TGTGCCAGTAGTAGGACAGGGAGGAAAGAGACCCAGTACTTC	CASSRTGRKETQYF